This TCR beta chain was identified during a study of neurological immune-mediated disorders. A 10-nucleotide random UMI tagged transcripts in template-switch 5'RACE cDNA synthesis. One entry per CDR3 protein, called by TCRdb with MiXCR from the 5' RACE reads. There are fewer than 25,000 distinct CDR3 sequences in the sample; 13% occur only once, and approximately 14% lies in the top ten. The J segment lost 1 base and the V segment lost 5 bases, leaving 5 bases of the junction unmatched. The germline V gene encodes CDR1 SGHVS and CDR2 FNYEAQ. The CDR3 is 16 residues long. Study observations and caveats: Private repertoires in all groups were suggested, as expanded clones shared no CDR3 amino acid sequences across subjects.

This clonotype was counted many times. Antigen specificity is unknown. This sequence originates from an older woman with HTLV-1-associated myelopathy (HAM/TSP). V and J are TRBV7-6 and TRBJ2-3; TRBD2 aligns across 11 bases. Sequenced material: PBMCs. The CDR3 nucleotides read TGTGCCAGCAGCGTGCGACTAGCGGGACGCACAGATACGCAGTATTTT. Translating gives CASSVRLAGRTDTQYF.